These 13 T cell receptor beta chains share one sample of origin, sequenced in a study of T cell changes during pregnancy in multiple sclerosis (dated by TCRdb to between 2018 and 2021). Library method: the immunoSEQ multiplex PCR assay. TCRdb limited this immuneACCESS table to in-frame rearrangements with V and J called. A share of clones is missing; checked studies link under half to unresolved V genes, and the rest is unexplained. The sample table shows about 40,000 clones, and just over 90% are seen once. Of the sample, about 1.2% falls within the top ten clones. The source material was peripheral blood, sampled before pregnancy. Source of these receptors: a female donor with multiple sclerosis, enrolled in a pregnancy study.

This chain joins TRBV5-5 and TRBJ2-1; TRBD1 agrees at 8 bases. Looked up from germline, CDR1 is SGHKS and CDR2 is YYEKEE (reference sequence). J lost 7 bases, V lost 0 bases, and 6 bases had no gene match. The CDR3 extends over 15 amino acids. The CDR3 loop is CASSLVIDRGNEQFF. The CDR3 nucleotides read TGTGCCAGCAGCTTGGTGATAGACAGGGGAAATGAGCAGTTCTTC. The variable domain in full, with the rest retrieved from reference TRBV5-5 and TRBJ2-1, is DAGVTQSPTHLIKTRGQQVTLRCSPISGHKSVSWYQQVLGQGPQFIFQYYEKEERGRGNFPDRFSARQFPNYSSELNVNALLLGDSALYLCASSLVIDRGNEQFFGPGTRLTVL.

This chain links TRBV5-6 with TRBJ2-3; 10 bases are shared with TRBD2. Germline CDR1 is SGHDT and CDR2 is YYEEEE. The junction had 11 bases not matched to a gene; V was cut back by 3 bases and J by 4 bases. This CDR3 is 17 amino acids long. CDR3 protein: CASSSGTSVFVADTQYF. For the CDR3, the DNA is TGTGCCAGCAGCTCCGGGACTAGCGTGTTTGTTGCAGATACGCAGTATTTT.

This clone was counted only a few times. The chain is built from TRBV21-1 and TRBJ1-1; the table assigns TRBD1, which was not confirmed against the DNA. TRBV21-1 is a pseudogene. This CDR3 comprises 18 residues. The CDR3 reads CASSKPSGVPPMNTEAFF. The CDR3 bases are TGTGCCAGCAGCAAACCCTCAGGGGTTCCGCCCATGAACACTGAAGCTTTCTTT.

The chain combines TRBV9 with TRBJ2-3, with 13 bases aligning to TRBD2. The CDR3 contains 16 residues. The trim removed 4 bases at V and 6 bases at J, leaving 8 bases unmatched. The V gene's germline CDR1 is SGDLS and CDR2 YYNGEE. The CDR3 spells CASSPGLAGVGDTQYF. CDR3 nucleotide sequence: TGTGCCAGCAGCCCAGGACTAGCGGGAGTCGGGGATACGCAGTATTTT.

The chain has TRBV29-1 and TRBJ2-7; 8 positions match TRBD2. Germline V lookup: CDR1 SQVTM, CDR2 ANQGSEA. V dropped 4 bases and J dropped 3; count of bases not matched to a gene: 8. The CDR3 contains 14 residues. In DNA, the CDR3 is TGCAGCGTTGCTGTGCGCGGGAGGATCTACGAGCAGTACTTC. Protein product: CSVAVRGRIYEQYF.

The chain employs TRBV14 and TRBJ2-1; 7 nucleotides match TRBD2. The CDR3 covers 17 residues. Looked up from germline, CDR1 is SGHDN and CDR2 is FVKESK. V gave up 5 bases and J gave up 5 bases; unmatched junction bases: 15. The CDR3 region has the DNA TGTGCCAGCAGCGACCAGGCTAGCGGAGTCGAGAACAATGAGCAGTTCTTC. Encoded protein: CASSDQASGVENNEQFF.

The V and J genes are TRBV2 and TRBJ1-2, with D maybe TRBD1 (6 bases). CDR3 length: 13 residues. Deletions cut 1 base from V and 8 bases from J, with 11 bases between. From germline, CDR1 is SNHLY and CDR2 FYNNEI. CDR3 in DNA: TGTGCCAGCAGTGAAGGACAGGACAACGGCTACACCTTC. Residues: CASSEGQDNGYTF.

V is TRBV5-1 and J is TRBJ1-1, with a weak D call TRBD1 (6 bases). The CDR3 runs to 15 residues. In germline, CDR1 is SGHRS, CDR2 YFSETQ. Deletions cut 6 bases from V and 0 bases from J, with 15 bases between. In DNA form, the CDR3 reads TGCGCCAGCACCTTACAGGGCAACATGAACACTGAAGCTTTCTTT. Residues: CASTLQGNMNTEAFF.

This clone has just one count. V is TRBV4-1 and J is TRBJ2-7; the D gene is possibly TRBD2 (6 bases). The germline CDR1 and CDR2 sequences are MGHRA and YSYEKL. The V end lost 0 bases, the J end lost 4 bases, and 22 bases lay between the germline ends. The CDR3 contains 18 residues. The CDR3 nucleotides are TGCGCCAGCAGCCAAGATGAAGGAGGGGACGCCTACGGATACGAGCAGTACTTC. Protein: CASSQDEGGDAYGYEQYF.

This chain connects TRBV28 to TRBJ2-7; 8 bases match TRBD2. Germline loops: CDR1 MDHEN, CDR2 SYDVKM. V trimming: 2 bases; J trimming: 2 bases; junction bases outside the gene matches: 5. The CDR3 covers 15 residues. CDR3 region: CASSLGLAGAYEQYF. The CDR3 nucleotides are TGTGCCAGCAGTTTAGGGCTAGCGGGCGCCTACGAGCAGTACTTC.

The chain uses TRBV7-3 and TRBJ2-1, with a possible D match to TRBD2 (6 bases). The V end lost 3 bases, the J end lost 10 bases, and 16 bases lay between the germline ends. The CDR3 length is 14 residues. Germline CDR1 SGHTA, CDR2 FQGTGA. CDR3: CASSLGSGGREQFF. The CDR3 DNA reads as TGTGCCAGCAGCTTGGGGTCAGGAGGGCGGGAGCAGTTCTTC. The full variable domain, rest sourced from reference TRBV7-3 and TRBJ2-1, is GAGVSQTPSNKVTEKGKYVELRCDPISGHTALYWYRQSLGQGPEFLIYFQGTGAADDSGLPNDRFFAVRPEGSVSTLKIQRTERGDSAVYLCASSLGSGGREQFFGPGTRLTVL.

This sequence joins TRBV6-1 and TRBJ2-7; 8 positions match TRBD1. CDR3 length: 13 residues. With V trimmed by 6 bases and J by 3 bases, 4 bases remained unmatched. Germline V gene lookup returns CDR1 MNHNS and CDR2 SASEGT. In DNA, the CDR3 is TGTGCCAGCAGCCAGGACAGGGTCTACGAGCAGTACTTC. It yields the protein CASSQDRVYEQYF.

The chain is built from TRBV5-1 and TRBJ2-5; possibly TRBD2 for D (7 bases). The CDR3 length is 18 residues. V gave up 1 base and J gave up 4 bases, with 23 bases separating them. CDR1 is SGHRS and CDR2 is YFSETQ in the germline V gene. CDR3 bases: TGCGCCAGCAGCTTGCGGCGTAGGGGGGGGTTAGCTCCAGAGACCCAGTACTTC. Translation gives CASSLRRRGGLAPETQYF.